These 25 T cell receptor beta chains were sequenced from one sample in a study of T cells after yellow fever vaccination. MiXCR, applied by TCRdb to the 5' RACE reads, yields one record per CDR3 protein. The sample has around 330,000 distinct CDR3 sequences; less than 4.5% are singletons. This material consisted of PBMCs, taken on the day of the yellow fever booster vaccination. These receptors came from a man between 18 and 29 years old who received the YFV17D yellow fever vaccine.

The chain recombines TRBV15 with TRBJ1-5, with D possibly TRBD1 on 5 matching bases. The CDR3 spans 15 residues. V lost 5 bases and J lost 5, with 16 bases in between. The germline gives CDR1 LNHNV, CDR2 YYDKDF (reference sequence). The CDR3 nucleotides read TGTGCCACCAGCGACAGTCGGCGTTGGGATCAGCCCCAGCATTTT. Protein sequence: CATSDSRRWDQPQHF.

Ten or more counts support this clonotype. The gene calls are TRBV9 and TRBJ2-1; 7 bases match TRBD2. The CDR3 consists of 18 residues. The germline CDR1 and CDR2 sequences are SGDLS and YYNGEE. The ends lost 0 bases at V and 0 bases at J; junction bases unmatched: 9. CDR3 coding DNA: TGTGCCAGCAGCGTAGGCATGACTAGCTGGGGCTCCTACAATGAGCAGTTCTTC. Translated: CASSVGMTSWGSYNEQFF. Based on the CDR3 plus reference TRBV9 and TRBJ2-1, the full variable domain is DSGVTQTPKHLITATGQRVTLRCSPRSGDLSVYWYQQSLDQGLQFLIQYYNGEERAKGNILERFSAQQFPDLHSELNLSSLELGDSALYFCASSVGMTSWGSYNEQFFGPGTRLTVL.

This clonotype was observed many times. The gene calls are TRBV7-2 and TRBJ2-7, with D possibly TRBD1 on 6 matching bases. The ends were cut back, 0 bases at V and 7 bases at J, with 10 bases in the middle. The CDR3 length is 13 residues. Germline CDR1 is SGHTA and CDR2 is FQGNSA. The CDR3 protein is CASSLAGALEQYV. As DNA, the CDR3 is TGTGCCAGCAGCTTAGCGGGGGCCCTGGAGCAGTACGTC.

This clonotype was observed many times. The V and J genes are TRBV7-9 and TRBJ1-3, with no clear D. The germline V gene encodes CDR1 SEHNR and CDR2 FQNEAQ (reference sequence). The CDR3 consists of 16 residues. Trimming removed 1 base at V and 4 bases at J, with 14 bases between. The CDR3 here is CASSLERAGMGNTIYF. In DNA form, the CDR3 reads TGTGCCAGCAGCTTAGAGCGGGCCGGAATGGGAAACACCATATATTTT. Variable domain in full (rest from reference TRBV7-9 and TRBJ1-3): DTGVSQNPRHKITKRGQNVTFRCDPISEHNRLYWYRQTLGQGPEFLTYFQNEAQLEKSRLLSDRFSAERPKGSFSTLEIQRTEQGDSAMYLCASSLERAGMGNTIYFGEGSWLTVV.

In its sample, this clonotype was seen many times. The chain employs TRBV5-1 and TRBJ2-5; tentatively, D is TRBD1 or TRBD2 (5 bases each). Per germline, CDR1 SGHRS and CDR2 YFSETQ. The CDR3 loop spans 14 amino acids. Trimming stripped 4 bases from V and 2 bases from J, with 12 bases between. DNA of the CDR3: TGCGCCAGCAGCGAGGGACCTGCACAAGAGACCCAGTACTTC. Amino acids: CASSEGPAQETQYF.

This clonotype occurred many times. The chain joins TRBV9 to TRBJ2-4; TRBD2 might be the D (5 bases). The V end was cut by 0 bases, the J end by 5 bases, with 12 bases between. This CDR3 has 15 amino acids. Germline CDR1 is SGDLS and CDR2 is YYNGEE. The CDR3 DNA is TGTGCCAGCAGCGTAGCGCCGGGGTTGGAAAACATTCAGTACTTC. Its protein product is CASSVAPGLENIQYF. The full variable domain, with the rest looked up from reference TRBV9 and TRBJ2-4, is DSGVTQTPKHLITATGQRVTLRCSPRSGDLSVYWYQQSLDQGLQFLIQYYNGEERAKGNILERFSAQQFPDLHSELNLSSLELGDSALYFCASSVAPGLENIQYFGAGTRLSVL.

Many counts were recorded for this clonotype. V is TRBV7-2 and J is TRBJ1-4; D uncertain. Germline V gene data show CDR1 as SGHTA and CDR2 as FQGNSA. The germline V and J ends were trimmed by 5 bases and 2 bases, with 6 bases remaining between them. The CDR3 contains 13 residues. As DNA, the CDR3 is TGTGCCAGCAGCCGATCCACTAATGAAAAACTGTTTTTT. This gives the protein CASSRSTNEKLFF.

Many counts were recorded for this clonotype. The gene calls are TRBV20-1 and TRBJ2-5; D is perhaps TRBD1 (7 bases). Germline CDR1 reads DFQATT; CDR2 reads SNEGSKA (reference sequence). The CDR3 totals 14 residues. Trimming cost V 3 bases and J 5 bases, with 16 bases left between them. The CDR3 reads CSARSGGGWETQYF. The CDR3 DNA follows: TGCAGTGCTAGGTCAGGAGGGGGCTGGGAGACCCAGTACTTC.

This clonotype was counted ten times or more. The chain uses TRBV10-3 and TRBJ2-7; 9 nucleotides agree with TRBD1. Looked up from germline, CDR1 is ENHRY and CDR2 is SYGVKD. The V and J ends lost 4 bases and 3 bases, in that order; junction bases with no gene match: 4. CDR3 length: 14 amino acids. CDR3: CAISAGTGSYEQYF. As DNA, the CDR3 is TGTGCCATCAGTGCCGGGACAGGGAGCTACGAGCAGTACTTC.

This clonotype was picked up many times. The rearrangement joins TRBV7-2 to TRBJ2-1, with a tentative D call TRBD2 (5 bases). Germline-derived CDR1 and CDR2 are SGHTA and FQGNSA. The germline V and J ends were trimmed by 2 bases and 4 bases, with 9 bases remaining between them. CDR3 length: 14 residues. CDR3 in amino acids: CASSLYEGYNEQFF. The CDR3 DNA reads as TGTGCCAGCAGCTTATATGAGGGTTACAATGAGCAGTTCTTC. Complete variable domain (other parts from reference TRBV7-2 and TRBJ2-1): GAGVSQSPSNKVTEKGKDVELRCDPISGHTALYWYRQSLGQGLEFLIYFQGNSAPDKSGLPSDRFSAERTGGSVSTLTIQRTQQEDSAVYLCASSLYEGYNEQFFGPGTRLTVL.

The chain links TRBV7-9 to TRBJ2-7; perhaps TRBD1 as D (6 bases). This CDR3 contains 15 residues. Germline loops: CDR1 SEHNR, CDR2 FQNEAQ (reference sequence). V was clipped by 5 bases and J by 2 bases, with 16 bases between them. The CDR3 DNA is TGTGCCAGCAGCCCTCCTAACGACAGGCCCTACGAGCAGTACTTC. Encoded protein: CASSPPNDRPYEQYF.

Many counts were recorded for this clonotype. The chain links TRBV5-8 to TRBJ1-5; 7 bases align to TRBD1. Trimming cost V 6 bases and J 4 bases; bases outside gene matches: 4. The CDR3 extends over 13 amino acids. Germline V gene lookup returns CDR1 SGHTS and CDR2 YDEGEE. CDR3 coding DNA: TGTGCCAGCAACACAGGGGATAATCAGCCCCAGCATTTT. Translation gives CASNTGDNQPQHF. The variable domain in full, with the rest retrieved from reference TRBV5-8 and TRBJ1-5, is EAGVTQSPTHLIKTRGQQATLRCSPISGHTSVYWYQQALGLGLQFLLWYDEGEERNRGNFPPRFSGRQFPNYSSELNVNALELEDSALYLCASNTGDNQPQHFGDGTRLSIL.

This clonotype was observed at least ten times. The rearrangement links TRBV7-3 to TRBJ2-1, with a possible D match to TRBD1 (6 bases). CDR3 length equals 12 residues. Between the trimmed V and J ends, which lost 5 bases and 7 bases, there was a span of 9 bases. The germline V gene has CDR1 SGHTA and CDR2 FQGTGA. CDR3 DNA sequence: TGTGCCAGCAGCAAAAGGGGGAATGAGCAGTTCTTC. This gives the protein CASSKRGNEQFF.

This clonotype was seen at least ten times. The rearrangement joins TRBV27 to TRBJ1-2, with D hard to call. Germline V gene sequence: CDR1 MNHEY, CDR2 SMNVEV (reference sequence). Trimming stripped 2 bases from V and 4 bases from J, with 11 bases between. This CDR3 has 14 amino acids. The CDR3 here is CASSLRRVGYGYTF. CDR3 in DNA: TGTGCCAGCAGTTTAAGGAGAGTCGGCTATGGCTACACCTTC.

This clonotype was counted at least ten times. The gene calls are TRBV27 and TRBJ2-1; TRBD2 aligns across 10 bases. From germline, CDR1 is MNHEY and CDR2 SMNVEV (reference sequence). The CDR3 has 16 amino acids. Germline trimming cut 7 bases from V and 5 bases from J; bases unmatched to any gene: 11. CDR3 bases: TGTGCCAGCACCGACGCGGGGCTAGCGGGGGACAATGAGCAGTTCTTC. Protein sequence: CASTDAGLAGDNEQFF.

This clonotype turned up a few times. The gene calls are TRBV5-1 and TRBJ2-7, with TRBD1 matching 11 bases. The CDR3 is 15 residues long. V dropped 4 bases and J dropped 5; count of bases not matched to a gene: 8. CDR1 is SGHRS, CDR2 YFSETQ, per germline. The CDR3 nucleotides read TGCGCCAGCAGCGTCCCTGGACAGGGGGCTAACGAGCAGTACTTC. Translated: CASSVPGQGANEQYF.

This clonotype was seen repeatedly, ten times or more. The V gene is TRBV18, the J gene TRBJ1-4; D possibly corresponds to TRBD1 (5 bases). The V end lost 2 bases, the J end lost 4 bases, and 11 bases lay between the germline ends. Germline CDR1 is KGHSH and CDR2 is LQKENI. This CDR3 contains 15 residues. The CDR3 bases are TGTGCCAGCTCACCAGCCTCAGGGATTAATGAAAAACTGTTTTTT. Translated: CASSPASGINEKLFF.

This clonotype was seen at least ten times. J is TRBJ2-5 and V is TRBV11-2; D remains ambiguous. The CDR3 loop spans 15 amino acids. Between the trimmed V and J ends, which lost 5 bases and 2 bases, there was a span of 15 bases. Germline values: CDR1 SGHAT, CDR2 FQNNGV. CDR3 loop: CASSRGPLGQETQYF. In DNA, the CDR3 is TGTGCCAGCAGCCGAGGACCCCTAGGGCAAGAGACCCAGTACTTC. The variable domain in full, with the rest retrieved from reference TRBV11-2 and TRBJ2-5, is EAGVAQSPRYKIIEKRQSVAFWCNPISGHATLYWYQQILGQGPKLLIQFQNNGVVDDSQLPKDRFSAERLKGVDSTLKIQPAKLEDSAVYLCASSRGPLGQETQYFGPGTRLLVL.

This clonotype was counted many times. The genes are TRBV20-1 and TRBJ1-2; no clear D. V was clipped by 1 base and J by 4 bases, with 10 bases between them. The CDR3 covers 13 residues. Germline-derived CDR1 and CDR2 are DFQATT and SNEGSKA (reference sequence). The CDR3 DNA sequence: TGCAGTGCTAGAGTCCAAGGGTTCTATGGCTACACCTTC. This gives the protein CSARVQGFYGYTF.

The chain carries TRBV10-3 and TRBJ1-2; 7 bases are shared with TRBD1. Germline CDR1 and CDR2: ENHRY and SYGVKD. The CDR3 runs to 15 residues. V was clipped by 7 bases and J by 3 bases; unmatched bases: 11. The CDR3 region is CAITLDRTSHYGYTF. CDR3 nucleotides: TGTGCCATCACCCTGGACAGGACTTCGCACTATGGCTACACCTTC.

At least ten counts were recorded for this clonotype. V is TRBV6-2 or TRBV6-3 and J is TRBJ2-2; D may be TRBD2 (7 bases). The CDR3 totals 17 residues. Trimming shortened V by 6 bases and J by 1 base, and 18 bases separated the two germline ends. The V gene's germline CDR1 is MNHEY and CDR2 SVGEGT. CDR3 bases: TGTGCCAGCAGGGGGGCCGCGGGGGATCAGAACACCGGGGAGCTGTTTTTT. Its translation: CASRGAAGDQNTGELFF.

This clonotype has at least ten counts. This sequence joins TRBV12-3 or TRBV12-4 and TRBJ2-3, with unresolved D. The CDR3 loop spans 14 amino acids. Trimming took 3 bases from V and 1 from J, leaving 8 bases between them. CDR3 DNA sequence: TGTGCCAGCAGTTTTGAATGGGGCACAGATACGCAGTATTTT. This codes for CASSFEWGTDTQYF.

The chain couples TRBV5-1 to TRBJ2-5, with 13 bases matching TRBD2. The V and J ends lost 4 bases and 3 bases, in that order; junction bases with no gene match: 12. This CDR3 is 18 amino acids long. Germline V gene sequence: CDR1 SGHRS, CDR2 YFSETQ. DNA of the CDR3: TGCGCCAGCAGCCCCCCGGCGGGGACTAGCGGGGCGGAAGAGACCCAGTACTTC. Translated, it gives CASSPPAGTSGAEETQYF.

The chain has TRBV24-1 and TRBJ1-6; possibly TRBD1 for D (5 bases). CDR1 is KGHDR, CDR2 SFDVKD, per germline. V shed 2 bases and J shed 7 bases, with 8 bases lying between them. The CDR3 runs to 14 residues. Here the CDR3 reads CATSDSYRNSPLHF. CDR3 sequence (DNA): TGTGCCACCAGTGATTCCTACAGGAATTCACCCCTCCACTTT.

Only a few counts were recorded for this clonotype. V gene TRBV27 combines with J gene TRBJ1-1; 11 nucleotides align to TRBD1. Trimming at V came to 4 bases and at J to 0 bases, leaving 1 base not matched to a gene. Germline loops: CDR1 MNHEY, CDR2 SMNVEV (reference sequence). This CDR3 comprises 15 residues. The CDR3 DNA reads as TGTGCCAGCAGTTGGGACAGGGGGATGAACACTGAAGCTTTCTTT. It encodes CASSWDRGMNTEAFF.